This TCR beta chain was captured in a study of beta chain features in type 1 diabetes. Note on this clone: The antigen remains undetermined.

Each of the sorted populations had a purity greater than 95%. Findings and limits, study-wide: Moderate but significant shortening of TCRB CDR3s was recorded in all four CD4+ subsets from Type 1 diabetes patients.

Germline V lookup: CDR1 LNHDA, CDR2 SQIVND (reference sequence). The CDR3 covers 15 residues. Trimming pared 3 bases from V and 0 bases from J, leaving 11 bases between. Expressed TCRB transcripts were sequenced after all isolated RNA was converted to cDNA. The table came from immunoSEQ multiplex PCR; TCRdb's copy has only in-frame clones and leaves some out. This sample yields almost 350,000 clones, of which 15% to 20% are seen a single time; about 0.045% belongs to the top ten. The receptor comes from a woman aged 18-35 years in good health. The sequenced sample was naive CD4+ T cells from blood. The V and J genes are TRBV19 and TRBJ1-2; D is unresolved. CDR3 loop: CASSIGQRANYGYTF. The CDR3 region has the DNA TGTGCCAGTAGTATTGGGCAACGAGCTAACTATGGCTACACCTTC.